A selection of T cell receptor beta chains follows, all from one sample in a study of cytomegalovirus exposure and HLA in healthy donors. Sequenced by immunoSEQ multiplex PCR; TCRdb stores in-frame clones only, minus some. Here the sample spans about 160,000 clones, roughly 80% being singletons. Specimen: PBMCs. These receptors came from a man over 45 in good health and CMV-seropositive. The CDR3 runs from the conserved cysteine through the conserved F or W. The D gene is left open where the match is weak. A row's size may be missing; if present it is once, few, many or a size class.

CDR3aa: CASSLELAGDGTGELFF; CDR3nt: TGTGCCAGCAGCTTAGAGTTAGCGGGAGATGGGACCGGGGAGCTGTTTTTT; abundance: once; d_gene: TRBD2; j_gene: TRBJ2-2; v_gene: TRBV7-6
CDR3aa: CASSPQGSVKEQFF; CDR3nt: TGTGCCAGCAGTCCACAGGGTTCCGTTAAGGAGCAGTTCTTC; abundance: NA; d_gene: NA; j_gene: TRBJ2-1; v_gene: TRBV28
CDR3aa: CAGGDRASNEQFF; CDR3nt: TGTGCCGGGGGAGACAGGGCTTCCAATGAGCAGTTCTTC; abundance: NA; d_gene: TRBD1; j_gene: TRBJ2-1; v_gene: TRBV19
CDR3aa: CASNLQVFTDTQYF; CDR3nt: TGTGCCAGCAATTTACAGGTCTTCACAGATACGCAGTATTTT; abundance: NA; d_gene: NA; j_gene: TRBJ2-3; v_gene: TRBV6-1
CDR3aa: CASSLGGLDTQYF; CDR3nt: TGTGCCAGCAGCTTGGGAGGGTTAGATACGCAGTATTTT; abundance: NA; d_gene: NA; j_gene: TRBJ2-3; v_gene: TRBV5-5
CDR3aa: CASGVGVAGTGELFF; CDR3nt: TGTGCCAGCGGTGTTGGGGTAGCGGGTACCGGGGAGCTGTTTTTT; abundance: NA; d_gene: TRBD2; j_gene: TRBJ2-2; v_gene: TRBV5-4
CDR3aa: CASGLVRYEQFF; CDR3nt: TGTGCCAGTGGACTAGTTCGGTATGAGCAGTTCTTC; abundance: NA; d_gene: TRBD2; j_gene: TRBJ2-1; v_gene: TRBV6-1
CDR3aa: CASTRQGTNYGYTF; CDR3nt: TGTGCCAGCACCAGACAGGGGACTAACTATGGCTACACCTTC; abundance: NA; d_gene: TRBD1; j_gene: TRBJ1-2; v_gene: TRBV28
CDR3aa: CASSLGPTGTEAFF; CDR3nt: TGTGCCAGCAGCTTAGGTCCGACAGGGACTGAAGCTTTCTTT; abundance: NA; d_gene: TRBD1; j_gene: TRBJ1-1; v_gene: TRBV7-3
CDR3aa: CASSPTGEETQYF; CDR3nt: TGCGCCAGCAGCCCGACAGGGGAAGAGACCCAGTACTTC; abundance: few; d_gene: TRBD1; j_gene: TRBJ2-5; v_gene: TRBV5-1
CDR3aa: CASRRQGQSYEQYF; CDR3nt: TGTGCCAGCCGTCGACAGGGACAATCCTACGAGCAGTACTTC; abundance: few; d_gene: TRBD1; j_gene: TRBJ2-7; v_gene: TRBV2
CDR3aa: CASSFGTDTQYF; CDR3nt: TGTGCCAGCAGCTTCGGCACAGATACGCAGTATTTT; abundance: NA; d_gene: NA; j_gene: TRBJ2-3; v_gene: TRBV7-2
CDR3aa: CASTPDRLNTGELFF; CDR3nt: TGTGCCAGCACTCCTGACAGGCTTAACACCGGGGAGCTGTTTTTT; abundance: few; d_gene: NA; j_gene: TRBJ2-2; v_gene: TRBV6-5
CDR3aa: CASSTGLAATGELFF; CDR3nt: TGTGCCAGCAGTACGGGACTAGCTGCCACCGGGGAGCTGTTTTTT; abundance: NA; d_gene: TRBD2; j_gene: TRBJ2-2; v_gene: TRBV6-5
CDR3aa: CAWSSGTGGTDEQYF; CDR3nt: TGTGCCTGGAGTTCCGGGACAGGGGGCACAGACGAGCAGTACTTC; abundance: NA; d_gene: TRBD1; j_gene: TRBJ2-7; v_gene: TRBV30
CDR3aa: CSVGQLNTGELFF; CDR3nt: TGCAGCGTTGGACAGCTGAACACCGGGGAGCTGTTTTTT; abundance: NA; d_gene: NA; j_gene: TRBJ2-2; v_gene: TRBV29-1
CDR3aa: CASSIDLLGRGPEAFF; CDR3nt: TGTGCCAGTAGTATAGATCTATTGGGCAGGGGGCCTGAAGCTTTCTTT; abundance: NA; d_gene: TRBD1; j_gene: TRBJ1-1; v_gene: TRBV19
CDR3aa: CASSRDFSYNEQFF; CDR3nt: TGTGCCAGCAGCAGGGACTTCTCCTACAATGAGCAGTTCTTC; abundance: NA; d_gene: NA; j_gene: TRBJ2-1; v_gene: TRBV7-2
CDR3aa: CASSPAGTNTGELFF; CDR3nt: TGTGCCAGCAGTCCGGCGGGAACGAACACCGGGGAGCTGTTTTTT; abundance: NA; d_gene: NA; j_gene: TRBJ2-2; v_gene: TRBV28
CDR3aa: CASSYGGYNQPQHF; CDR3nt: TGTGCCAGCAGTTACGGGGGGTACAATCAGCCCCAGCATTTT; abundance: NA; d_gene: NA; j_gene: TRBJ1-5; v_gene: TRBV6-5
CDR3aa: CASSLGDRLEGYTF; CDR3nt: TGTGCCAGCAGCTTAGGAGACAGGTTGGAGGGCTACACCTTC; abundance: NA; d_gene: NA; j_gene: TRBJ1-2; v_gene: TRBV7-9